This TCR beta chain was profiled in a study of blood T cells in healthy people across ages. CDR1 is SGHTA, CDR2 FQGNSA, per germline. Trimming took off 3 bases at V and 2 bases at J, with 8 bases between the two ends. This CDR3 is built from 14 residues. This clonotype came up a few times. The antigen remains undetermined. General observations from the study: Greater diversity and more naive CD4+ cells were seen in long-lived donors than in aged donors.

Combining a sample-barcoded 5' primer with a J-beta primer mix, a second PCR ran for about 6 to 12 cycles. Using its own MiXCR run on the 5' RACE reads, TCRdb lists one record per CDR3 protein. This repertoire shows about 290,000 distinct CDR3 sequences, around 27% found once; its top ten account for 29%. The clonotype was recovered from a woman aged 65 to 85 in good health. The sample was blood. The chain combines TRBV7-2 with TRBJ1-5; D possibly corresponds to TRBD1 (6 bases). CDR3 residues: CASSFSGGNQPQHF. Written as DNA, the CDR3 is TGTGCCAGCAGCTTTTCAGGGGGCAATCAGCCCCAGCATTTT.